Reported below is one TCR beta chain. CDR3 length: 14 residues. Germline V gene lookup returns CDR1 SGHTA and CDR2 FQGTGA. The V end lost 5 bases, the J end lost 4 bases, and 14 bases lay between the germline ends. The sample is drawn from a study of cytomegalovirus exposure and HLA in healthy donors. Some clones are missing from TCRdb's copy, which holds only in-frame ones; the method was immunoSEQ multiplex PCR. The sample has roughly 150,000 clones, around four fifths seen once; the top ten hold 2% to 2.5%. V and J are TRBV7-3 and TRBJ2-5; possibly TRBD1 for D (5 bases). The source material was PBMCs. The TCR originated in a man younger than 45 in good health and CMV-seropositive. CDR3 nucleotide sequence: TGTGCCAGCAGCCACGGTGGGGCTGGAGAGACCCAGTACTTC. It is translated as CASSHGGAGETQYF.